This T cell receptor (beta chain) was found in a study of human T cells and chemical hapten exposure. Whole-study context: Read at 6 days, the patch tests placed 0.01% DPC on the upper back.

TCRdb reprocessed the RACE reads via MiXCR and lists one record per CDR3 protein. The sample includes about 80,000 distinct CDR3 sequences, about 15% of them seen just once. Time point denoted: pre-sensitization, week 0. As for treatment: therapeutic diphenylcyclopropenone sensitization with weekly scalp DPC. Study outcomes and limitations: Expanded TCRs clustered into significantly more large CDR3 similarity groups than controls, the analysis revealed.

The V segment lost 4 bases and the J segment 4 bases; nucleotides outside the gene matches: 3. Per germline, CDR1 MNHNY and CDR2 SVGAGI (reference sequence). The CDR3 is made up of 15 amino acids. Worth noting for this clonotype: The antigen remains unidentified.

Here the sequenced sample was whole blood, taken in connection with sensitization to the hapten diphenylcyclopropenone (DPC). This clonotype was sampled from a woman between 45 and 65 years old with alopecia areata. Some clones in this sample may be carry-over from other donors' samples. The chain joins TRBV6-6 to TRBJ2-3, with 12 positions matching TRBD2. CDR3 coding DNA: TGTGCCAGCAGTTTCCGACTAGCGGGAGCAGATACGCAGTATTTT. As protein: CASSFRLAGADTQYF.